This T cell receptor beta chain was captured in a study of shared clonotypes between healthy human individuals. The overall study: A couple of women and three men aged 18 to 49 made up the donors.

Whole-study results and caveats: Four donors held around 5% of naive CD4 clonotypes in common.

TCRdb keeps only in-frame clones here, not all; method: immunoSEQ multiplex PCR. The sample lists about 95,000 clones; 67% were seen once. This clone has more than one count but fewer than ten. Antigen specificity is unknown. CDR1 SNHLY and CDR2 FYNNEI come from the germline V gene. The V end was cut by 4 bases, the J end by 8 bases, with 12 bases between. CDR3 size: 13 residues. The specimen was memory CD8+ T cells sorted from blood. Subset noted: CD45RO+ cells pooled with CCR7-negative TemRA cells. The source of this sequence is a man aged 25 to 45 in good health. The V call is TRBV2, the J call TRBJ2-1; a possible D gene is TRBD2 (6 bases). The CDR3 DNA reads TGTGCCAGCAGTGGACTAGTGACCTATGAGCAGTTCTTC. This gives the protein CASSGLVTYEQFF.